This T cell receptor beta chain emerged from a study of cytomegalovirus exposure and HLA in healthy donors. The overall study: One earlier analysis, a look at approximately 190 million T cells, found roughly 110 million unique TCR beta sequences.

This clone was picked up a small number of times. The antigen remains undetermined. Study-wide findings and caveats: Analyses of presence and absence presupposed an approximately uniform sequencing depth across donors. In a later analysis, HLA-associated beta chains showed higher expansion and lower generation probabilities than comparable chains.

This CDR3 comprises 15 residues. CDR1 and CDR2 (germline): SGHAT, FQNNGV. Trimming removed 2 bases from V and 0 bases from J, with 9 bases in between. With 60 Vbeta and 13 Jbeta primers, the PCR was carried out. Produced via immunoSEQ multiplex PCR; TCRdb's table is partial and in-frame only. This repertoire shows about 170,000 clones, about 82% found once; its top ten account for 0.77%. The gene calls are TRBV11-2 and TRBJ2-3; no firm D call. Specimen: PBMCs. This receptor was taken from a woman in her late teens or twenties in good health and CMV-seronegative. In nucleotides, the CDR3 is TGTGCCAGCAGCTTAACTGGCGGAAGCACAGATACGCAGTATTTT. It codes for CASSLTGGSTDTQYF.